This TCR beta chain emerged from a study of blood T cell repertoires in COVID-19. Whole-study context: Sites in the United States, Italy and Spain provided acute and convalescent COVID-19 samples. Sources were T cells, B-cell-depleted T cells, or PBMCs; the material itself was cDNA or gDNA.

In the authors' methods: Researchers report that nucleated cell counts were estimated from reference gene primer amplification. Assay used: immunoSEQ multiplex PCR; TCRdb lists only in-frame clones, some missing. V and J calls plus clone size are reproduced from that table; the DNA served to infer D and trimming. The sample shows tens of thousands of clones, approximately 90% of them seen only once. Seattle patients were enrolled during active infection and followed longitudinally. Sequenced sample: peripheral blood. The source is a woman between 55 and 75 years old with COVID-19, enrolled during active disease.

As DNA, the CDR3 is TGTGCCACCTGGACAGGGGGCGAAACCTACGAGCAGTACTTC. This encodes CATWTGGETYEQYF. The chain has TRBV10-3 and TRBJ2-7, with 11 bases aligning to TRBD1. Germline-derived CDR1 and CDR2 are ENHRY and SYGVKD. Unmatched junction bases numbered 7, after V lost 10 bases and J lost 2 bases. The length of the CDR3 is 14 residues.